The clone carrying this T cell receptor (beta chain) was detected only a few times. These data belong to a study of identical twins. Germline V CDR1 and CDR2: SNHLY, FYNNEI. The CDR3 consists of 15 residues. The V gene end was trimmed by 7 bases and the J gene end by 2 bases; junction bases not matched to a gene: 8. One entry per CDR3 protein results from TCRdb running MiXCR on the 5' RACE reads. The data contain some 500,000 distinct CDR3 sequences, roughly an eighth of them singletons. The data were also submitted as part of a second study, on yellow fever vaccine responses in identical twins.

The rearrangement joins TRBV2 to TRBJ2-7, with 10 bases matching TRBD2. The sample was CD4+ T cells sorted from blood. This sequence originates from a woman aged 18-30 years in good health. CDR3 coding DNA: TGTGCCAGCACCATCTCTAGCGGGGGCCCCTACGAGCAGTACTTC. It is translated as CASTISSGGPYEQYF. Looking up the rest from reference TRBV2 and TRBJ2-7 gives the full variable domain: EPEVTQTPSHQVTQMGQEVILRCVPISNHLYFYWYRQILGQKVEFLVSFYNNEISEKSEIFDDQFSVERPDGSNFTLKIRSTKLEDSAMYFCASTISSGGPYEQYFGPGTRLTVT.